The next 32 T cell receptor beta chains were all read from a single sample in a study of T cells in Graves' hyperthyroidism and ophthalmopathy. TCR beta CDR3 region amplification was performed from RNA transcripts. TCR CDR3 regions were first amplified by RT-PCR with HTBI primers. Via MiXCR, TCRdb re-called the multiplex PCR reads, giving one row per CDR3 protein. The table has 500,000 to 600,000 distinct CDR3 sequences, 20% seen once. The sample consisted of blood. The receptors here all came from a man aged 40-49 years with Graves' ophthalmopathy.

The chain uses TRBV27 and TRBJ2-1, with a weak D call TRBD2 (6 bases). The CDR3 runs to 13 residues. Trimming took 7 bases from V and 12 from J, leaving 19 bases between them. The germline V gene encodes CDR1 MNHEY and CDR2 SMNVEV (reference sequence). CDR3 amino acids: CASTPYSGGRQFF. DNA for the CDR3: TGTGCCAGCACCCCATATAGCGGCGGACGGCAGTTCTTC.

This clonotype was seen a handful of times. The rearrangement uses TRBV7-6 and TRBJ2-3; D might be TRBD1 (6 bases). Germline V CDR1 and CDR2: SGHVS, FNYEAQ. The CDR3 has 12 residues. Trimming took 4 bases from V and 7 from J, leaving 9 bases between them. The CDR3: CASSSQGYTQYF. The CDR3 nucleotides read TGTGCCAGCAGCTCTCAGGGGTATACGCAGTATTTT.

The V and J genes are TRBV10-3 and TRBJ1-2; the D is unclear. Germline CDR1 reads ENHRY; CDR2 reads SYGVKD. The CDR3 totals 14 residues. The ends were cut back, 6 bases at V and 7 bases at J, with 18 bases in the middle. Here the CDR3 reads CAIRLDVAEGGYTF. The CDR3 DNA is TGTGCCATCAGGCTGGACGTCGCTGAGGGTGGCTACACCTTC.

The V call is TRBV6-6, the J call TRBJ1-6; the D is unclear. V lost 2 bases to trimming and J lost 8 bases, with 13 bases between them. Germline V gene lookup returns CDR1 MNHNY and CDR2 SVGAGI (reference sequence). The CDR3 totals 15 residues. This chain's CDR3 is CASSYRGSGDSPLHF. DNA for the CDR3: TGTGCCAGCAGTTACCGAGGTTCTGGGGATTCACCCCTCCACTTT.

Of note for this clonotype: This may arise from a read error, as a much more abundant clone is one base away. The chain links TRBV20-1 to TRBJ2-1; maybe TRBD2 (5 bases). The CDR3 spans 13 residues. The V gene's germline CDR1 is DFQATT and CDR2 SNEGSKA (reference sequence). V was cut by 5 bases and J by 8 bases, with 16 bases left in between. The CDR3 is CSADDPRGHEQFF. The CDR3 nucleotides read TGCAGTGCTGATGATCCCCGCGGGCATGAGCAGTTCTTC.

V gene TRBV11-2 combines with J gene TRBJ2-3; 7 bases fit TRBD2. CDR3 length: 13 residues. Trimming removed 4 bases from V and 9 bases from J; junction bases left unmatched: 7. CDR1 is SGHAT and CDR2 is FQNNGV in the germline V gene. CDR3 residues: CASSSQTGGTQYF. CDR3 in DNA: TGTGCCAGCAGCTCTCAAACGGGAGGAACGCAGTATTTT. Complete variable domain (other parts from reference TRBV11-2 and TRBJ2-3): EAGVAQSPRYKIIEKRQSVAFWCNPISGHATLYWYQQILGQGPKLLIQFQNNGVVDDSQLPKDRFSAERLKGVDSTLKIQPAKLEDSAVYLCASSSQTGGTQYFGPGTRLTVL.

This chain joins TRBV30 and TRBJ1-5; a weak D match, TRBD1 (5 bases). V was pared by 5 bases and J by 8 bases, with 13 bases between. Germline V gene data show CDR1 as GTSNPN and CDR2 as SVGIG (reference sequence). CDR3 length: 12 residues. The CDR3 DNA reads TGTGCCTGGCGGCAGGGAGGAGAGCCCCAGCATTTT. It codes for CAWRQGGEPQHF.

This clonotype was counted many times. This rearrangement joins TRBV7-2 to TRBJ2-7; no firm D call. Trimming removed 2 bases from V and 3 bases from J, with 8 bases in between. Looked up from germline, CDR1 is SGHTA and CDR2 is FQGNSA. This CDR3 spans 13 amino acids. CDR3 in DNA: TGTGCCAGCAGCTTAAACAGAGGCTACGAGCAGTACTTC. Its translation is CASSLNRGYEQYF.

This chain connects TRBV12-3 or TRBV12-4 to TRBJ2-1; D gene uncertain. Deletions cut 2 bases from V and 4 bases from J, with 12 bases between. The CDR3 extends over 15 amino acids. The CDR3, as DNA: TGTGCCAGCAGTTTAAGGCAGATTACTTACAATGAGCAGTTCTTC. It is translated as CASSLRQITYNEQFF.

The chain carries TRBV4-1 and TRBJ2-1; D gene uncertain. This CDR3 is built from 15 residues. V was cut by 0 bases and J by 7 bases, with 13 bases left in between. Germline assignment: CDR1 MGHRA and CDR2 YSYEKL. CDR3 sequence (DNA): TGCGCCAGCAGCCAAGACAGTAGCCCCTGGAATGAGCAGTTCTTC. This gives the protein CASSQDSSPWNEQFF.

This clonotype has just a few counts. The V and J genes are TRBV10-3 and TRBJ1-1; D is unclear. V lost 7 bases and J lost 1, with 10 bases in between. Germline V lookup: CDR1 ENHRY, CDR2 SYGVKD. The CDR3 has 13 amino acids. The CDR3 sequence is CAITLQKNTEAFF. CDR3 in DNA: TGTGCCATCACCCTCCAAAAGAACACTGAAGCTTTCTTT.

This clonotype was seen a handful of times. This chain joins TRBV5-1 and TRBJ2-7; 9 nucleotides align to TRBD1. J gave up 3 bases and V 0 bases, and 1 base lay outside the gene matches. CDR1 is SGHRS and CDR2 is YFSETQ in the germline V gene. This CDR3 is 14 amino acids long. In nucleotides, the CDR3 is TGCGCCAGCAGCTTGGAGGGACAGGGCTACGAGCAGTACTTC. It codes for CASSLEGQGYEQYF.

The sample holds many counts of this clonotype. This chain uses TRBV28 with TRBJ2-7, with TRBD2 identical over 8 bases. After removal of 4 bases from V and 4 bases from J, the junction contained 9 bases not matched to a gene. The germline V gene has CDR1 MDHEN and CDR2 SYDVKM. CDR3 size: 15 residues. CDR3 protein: CASSSHSGVHYEQYF. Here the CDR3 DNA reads TGTGCCAGCAGTTCACATAGCGGGGTCCATTACGAGCAGTACTTC.

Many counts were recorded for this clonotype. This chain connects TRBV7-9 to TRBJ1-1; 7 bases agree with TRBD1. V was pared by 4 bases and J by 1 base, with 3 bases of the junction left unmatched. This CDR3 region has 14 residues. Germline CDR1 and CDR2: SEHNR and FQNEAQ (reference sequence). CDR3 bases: TGTGCCAGCAGCTACCGGGACAGGAACACTGAAGCTTTCTTT. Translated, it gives CASSYRDRNTEAFF. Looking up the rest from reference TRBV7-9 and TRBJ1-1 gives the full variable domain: DTGVSQNPRHKITKRGQNVTFRCDPISEHNRLYWYRQTLGQGPEFLTYFQNEAQLEKSRLLSDRFSAERPKGSFSTLEIQRTEQGDSAMYLCASSYRDRNTEAFFGQGTRLTVV.

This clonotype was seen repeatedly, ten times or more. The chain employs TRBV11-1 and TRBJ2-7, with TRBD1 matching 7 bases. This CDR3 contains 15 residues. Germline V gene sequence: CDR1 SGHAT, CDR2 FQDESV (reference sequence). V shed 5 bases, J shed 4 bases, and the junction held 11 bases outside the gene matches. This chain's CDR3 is CASSEYRGERYEQYF. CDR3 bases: TGTGCCAGCAGCGAGTACAGGGGAGAGAGGTACGAGCAGTACTTC.

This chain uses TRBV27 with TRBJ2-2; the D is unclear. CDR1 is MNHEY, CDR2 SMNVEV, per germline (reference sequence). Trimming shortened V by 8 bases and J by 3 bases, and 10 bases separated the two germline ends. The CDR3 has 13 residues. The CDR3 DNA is TGTGCCAGCCTAACTTTACACACCGGGGAGCTGTTTTTT. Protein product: CASLTLHTGELFF.

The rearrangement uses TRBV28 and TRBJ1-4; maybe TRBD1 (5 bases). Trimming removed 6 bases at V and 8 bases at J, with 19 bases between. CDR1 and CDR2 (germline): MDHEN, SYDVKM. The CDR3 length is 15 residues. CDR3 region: CASRQPGPGREKLFF. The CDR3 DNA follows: TGTGCCAGCAGGCAGCCGGGGCCGGGTAGGGAAAAACTGTTTTTT.

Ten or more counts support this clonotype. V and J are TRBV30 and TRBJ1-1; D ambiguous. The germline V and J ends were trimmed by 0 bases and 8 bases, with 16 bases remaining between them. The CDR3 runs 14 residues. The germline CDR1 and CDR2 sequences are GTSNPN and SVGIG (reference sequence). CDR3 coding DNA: TGTGCCTGGAGTGTTCCGGTACGCCAGGAGGAAGCTTTCTTT. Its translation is CAWSVPVRQEEAFF.

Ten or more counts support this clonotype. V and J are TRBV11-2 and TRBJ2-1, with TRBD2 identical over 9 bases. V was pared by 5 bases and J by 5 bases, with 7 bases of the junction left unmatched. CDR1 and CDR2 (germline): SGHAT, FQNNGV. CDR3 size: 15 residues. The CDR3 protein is CASSAPLAGDNEQFF. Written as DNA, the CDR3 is TGTGCCAGCAGCGCGCCCTTAGCGGGAGACAATGAGCAGTTCTTC. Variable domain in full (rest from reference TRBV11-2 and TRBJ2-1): EAGVAQSPRYKIIEKRQSVAFWCNPISGHATLYWYQQILGQGPKLLIQFQNNGVVDDSQLPKDRFSAERLKGVDSTLKIQPAKLEDSAVYLCASSAPLAGDNEQFFGPGTRLTVL.

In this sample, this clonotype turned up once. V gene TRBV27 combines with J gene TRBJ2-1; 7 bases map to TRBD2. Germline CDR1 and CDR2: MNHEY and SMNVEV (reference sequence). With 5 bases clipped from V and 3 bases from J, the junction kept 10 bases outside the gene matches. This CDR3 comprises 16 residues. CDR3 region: CASSDPRGDDYNEQFF. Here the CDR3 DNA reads TGTGCCAGCAGTGATCCTCGGGGGGACGACTACAATGAGCAGTTCTTC.

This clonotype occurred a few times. CDR3 loop: CASSLGLAGARGSEQFF. For the CDR3, the DNA is TGTGCCAGCAGTTTGGGACTAGCGGGGGCCCGGGGGAGTGAGCAGTTCTTC. The V call is TRBV28, the J call TRBJ2-1; TRBD2 aligns across 14 bases. Germline V CDR1 and CDR2: MDHEN, SYDVKM. With 3 bases clipped from V and 9 bases from J, the junction kept 10 bases outside the gene matches. This CDR3 is built from 17 residues.

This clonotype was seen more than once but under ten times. The CDR3 DNA reads TGTGCCAGCAGCCATAGGACTAGCGGCGAGCAGTACTTC. It yields the protein CASSHRTSGEQYF. The rearrangement joins TRBV7-9 to TRBJ2-7; the match to TRBD2 covers 10 bases. Germline V gene lookup returns CDR1 SEHNR and CDR2 FQNEAQ (reference sequence). The junction had 4 bases not matched to a gene; V was cut back by 5 bases and J by 6 bases. This CDR3 region has 13 residues.

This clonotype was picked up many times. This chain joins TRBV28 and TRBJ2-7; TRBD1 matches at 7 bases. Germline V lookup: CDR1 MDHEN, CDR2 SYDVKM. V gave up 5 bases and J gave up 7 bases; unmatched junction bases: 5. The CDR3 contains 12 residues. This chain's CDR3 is CASSLNRGEQYF. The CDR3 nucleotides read TGTGCCAGCAGTCTCAACAGGGGAGAGCAGTACTTC.

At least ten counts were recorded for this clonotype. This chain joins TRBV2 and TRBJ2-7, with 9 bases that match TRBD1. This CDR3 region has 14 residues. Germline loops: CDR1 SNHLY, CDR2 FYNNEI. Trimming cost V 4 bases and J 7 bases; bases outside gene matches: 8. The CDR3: CASSVWDRVGEQYF. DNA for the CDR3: TGTGCCAGCAGTGTTTGGGACAGGGTAGGGGAGCAGTACTTC.

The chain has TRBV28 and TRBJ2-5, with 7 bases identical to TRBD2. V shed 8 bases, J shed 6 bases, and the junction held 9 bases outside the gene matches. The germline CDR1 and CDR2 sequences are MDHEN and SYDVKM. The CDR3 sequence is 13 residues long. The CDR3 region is CASREDAAKTQYF. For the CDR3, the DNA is TGTGCCAGCCGGGAGGACGCAGCGAAGACCCAGTACTTC.

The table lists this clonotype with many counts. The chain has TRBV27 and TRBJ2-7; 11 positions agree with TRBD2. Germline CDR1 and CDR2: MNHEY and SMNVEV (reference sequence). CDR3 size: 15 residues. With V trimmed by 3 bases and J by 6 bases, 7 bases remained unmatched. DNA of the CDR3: TGTGCCAGCAGTTTCGGTACCGGACTAGCGGGCGAGCAGTACTTC. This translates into CASSFGTGLAGEQYF.

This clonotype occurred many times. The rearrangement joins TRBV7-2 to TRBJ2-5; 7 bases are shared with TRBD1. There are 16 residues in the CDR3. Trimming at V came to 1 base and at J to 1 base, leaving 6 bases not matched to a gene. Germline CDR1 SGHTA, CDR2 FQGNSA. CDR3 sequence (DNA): TGTGCCAGCAGCTTAGTCCCGAACAGGGGCCAAGAGACCCAGTACTTC. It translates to CASSLVPNRGQETQYF. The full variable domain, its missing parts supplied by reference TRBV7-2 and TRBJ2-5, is GAGVSQSPSNKVTEKGKDVELRCDPISGHTALYWYRQSLGQGLEFLIYFQGNSAPDKSGLPSDRFSAERTGGSVSTLTIQRTQQEDSAVYLCASSLVPNRGQETQYFGPGTRLLVL.

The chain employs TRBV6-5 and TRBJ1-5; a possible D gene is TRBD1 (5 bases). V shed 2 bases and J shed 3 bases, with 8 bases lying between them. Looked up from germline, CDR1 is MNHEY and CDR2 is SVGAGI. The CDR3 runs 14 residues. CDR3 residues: CASSYGGFNQPQHF. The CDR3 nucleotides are TGTGCCAGCAGTTACGGGGGTTTCAATCAGCCCCAGCATTTT.

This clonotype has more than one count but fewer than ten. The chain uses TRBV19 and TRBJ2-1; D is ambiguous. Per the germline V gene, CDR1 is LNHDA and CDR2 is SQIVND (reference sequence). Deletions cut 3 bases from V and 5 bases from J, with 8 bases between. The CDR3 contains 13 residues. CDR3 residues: CASSIQQHNEQFF. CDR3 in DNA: TGTGCCAGTAGTATCCAGCAGCACAATGAGCAGTTCTTC.

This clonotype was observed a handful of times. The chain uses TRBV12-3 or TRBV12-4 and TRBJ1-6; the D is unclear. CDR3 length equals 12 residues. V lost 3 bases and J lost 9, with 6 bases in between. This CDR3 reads CASSFAGSPLHF. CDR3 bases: TGTGCCAGCAGTTTTGCCGGTTCACCCCTCCACTTT.

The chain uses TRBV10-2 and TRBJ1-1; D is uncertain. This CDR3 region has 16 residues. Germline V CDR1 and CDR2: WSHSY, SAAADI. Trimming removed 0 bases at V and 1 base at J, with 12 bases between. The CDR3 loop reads CASSESWGRENTEAFF. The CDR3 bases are TGCGCCAGCAGTGAGTCGTGGGGTCGAGAGAACACTGAAGCTTTCTTT.

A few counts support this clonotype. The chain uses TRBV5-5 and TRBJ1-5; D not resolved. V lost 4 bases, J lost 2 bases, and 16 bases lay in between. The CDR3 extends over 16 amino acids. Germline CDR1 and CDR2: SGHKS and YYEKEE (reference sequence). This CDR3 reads CASSREPGSGNQPQHF. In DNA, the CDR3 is TGTGCCAGCAGCCGAGAACCGGGTAGTGGCAATCAGCCCCAGCATTTT.